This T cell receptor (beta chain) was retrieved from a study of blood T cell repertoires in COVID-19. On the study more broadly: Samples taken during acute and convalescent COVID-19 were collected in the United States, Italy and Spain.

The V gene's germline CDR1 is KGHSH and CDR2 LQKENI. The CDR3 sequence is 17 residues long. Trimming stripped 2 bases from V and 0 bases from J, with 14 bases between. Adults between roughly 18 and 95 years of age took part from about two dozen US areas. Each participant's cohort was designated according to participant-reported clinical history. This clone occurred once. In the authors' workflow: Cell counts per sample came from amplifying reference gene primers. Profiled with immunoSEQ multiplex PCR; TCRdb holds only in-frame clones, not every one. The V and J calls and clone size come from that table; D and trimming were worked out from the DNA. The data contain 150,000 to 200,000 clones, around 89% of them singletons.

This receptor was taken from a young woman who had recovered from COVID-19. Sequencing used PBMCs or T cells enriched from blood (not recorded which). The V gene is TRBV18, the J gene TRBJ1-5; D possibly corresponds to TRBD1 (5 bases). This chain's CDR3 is CASSPDGTVYSNQPQHF. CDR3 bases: TGTGCCAGCTCACCAGACGGGACTGTTTATAGCAATCAGCCCCAGCATTTT. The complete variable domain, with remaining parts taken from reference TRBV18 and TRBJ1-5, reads NAGVMQNPRHLVRRRGQEARLRCSPMKGHSHVYWYRQLPEEGLKFMVYLQKENIIDESGMPKERFSAEFPKEGPSILRIQQVVRGDSAAYFCASSPDGTVYSNQPQHFGDGTRLSIL.